This entry lists 12 T cell receptor beta chains sequenced from one sample in a study of shared clonotypes between healthy human individuals. Method: immunoSEQ multiplex PCR; TCRdb's copy keeps in-frame clones and lacks some. The sample has roughly 2.5 million clones, about 92% seen once; the top ten hold about 0.13%. Sequencing was carried out using naive CD4+ T cells sorted from blood. Subset defined: CD45RA+ positively selected. Source of these receptors: a man in his late teens or twenties in good health.

The chain recombines TRBV6-6 with TRBJ1-6; TRBD1 matches at 8 bases. The germline gives CDR1 MNHNY, CDR2 SVGAGI (reference sequence). After removal of 6 bases from V and 6 bases from J, the junction contained 7 bases not matched to a gene. The CDR3 contains 15 residues. CDR3 DNA sequence: TGTGCCAGCAGACCCGGACAGGGCCCTAATTCACCCCTCCACTTT. It translates to CASRPGQGPNSPLHF.

J is TRBJ2-7 and V is TRBV30, with D possibly matching TRBD2 (5 bases). Between the trimmed V and J ends, which lost 0 bases and 3 bases, there was a span of 15 bases. This CDR3 region has 15 residues. The germline gives CDR1 GTSNPN, CDR2 SVGIG (reference sequence). CDR3 region: CAWSVPRVGNYEQYF. The CDR3 DNA reads as TGTGCCTGGAGTGTACCGCGGGTTGGGAACTACGAGCAGTACTTC.

V is TRBV27 and J is TRBJ1-2, with no clear D. The CDR3 is made up of 15 amino acids. Trimming shortened V by 0 bases and J by 2 bases, and 10 bases separated the two germline ends. CDR1 MNHEY and CDR2 SMNVEV come from the germline V gene (reference sequence). CDR3 nucleotide sequence: TGTGCCAGCAGTTTATCGGCAGGCGGAAACTATGGCTACACCTTC. Translation: CASSLSAGGNYGYTF.

The genes are TRBV19 and TRBJ1-2, with 7 bases lining up with TRBD1. In germline, CDR1 is LNHDA, CDR2 SQIVND (reference sequence). The CDR3 runs 13 residues. With V trimmed by 7 bases and J by 4 bases, 6 bases remained unmatched. The CDR3: CASTRGRGYGYTF. CDR3 in DNA: TGTGCCAGTACTAGGGGGCGCGGCTATGGCTACACCTTC.

A single count supports this clone. The chain carries TRBV27 and TRBJ2-2, with D perhaps TRBD2 (7 bases). The V and J ends lost 8 bases and 7 bases respectively, with 23 bases between them. CDR3 length: 16 amino acids. Germline V gene data show CDR1 as MNHEY and CDR2 as SMNVEV (reference sequence). CDR3 sequence (DNA): TGTGCCAGCGGCCACTATGGGGGGGGCCCAAACGGGGAGCTGTTTTTT. Amino acid sequence: CASGHYGGGPNGELFF.

For the CDR3, the DNA is TGTGCCAGAGGGACTAAAGAGACCCAGTACTTC. This gives the protein CARGTKETQYF. This sequence joins TRBV2 and TRBJ2-5, with 7 positions matching TRBD2. The CDR3 spans 11 residues. CDR1 SNHLY and CDR2 FYNNEI come from the germline V gene. V lost 9 bases to trimming and J lost 3 bases; unmatched junction nucleotides: 1.

The V call is TRBV19, the J call TRBJ1-2; 7 nucleotides match TRBD1. Looked up from germline, CDR1 is LNHDA and CDR2 is SQIVND (reference sequence). Trimming cost V 3 bases and J 2 bases; bases outside gene matches: 6. The CDR3 consists of 15 residues. CDR3 amino acids: CASSITNRGNYGYTF. The CDR3 DNA follows: TGTGCCAGTAGTATCACAAACAGGGGAAACTATGGCTACACCTTC.

The chain is built from TRBV18 and TRBJ2-7, with 8 bases matching TRBD2. V lost 2 bases and J lost 0; bases outside the gene matches: 12. In germline, CDR1 is KGHSH, CDR2 LQKENI. This CDR3 region has 18 residues. CDR3 in amino acids: CASSPNIMSGGGSYEQYF. CDR3 nucleotide sequence: TGTGCCAGCTCACCAAATATTATGAGCGGGGGAGGCTCCTACGAGCAGTACTTC.

The DNA of the CDR3 is TGTGCCAGCAGCTTAGACGGGCTCTCCACCGGGGAGCTGTTTTTT. It is translated as CASSLDGLSTGELFF. The rearrangement links TRBV11-2 to TRBJ2-2; no firm D call. The CDR3 spans 15 residues. V was pared by 0 bases and J by 4 bases, with 9 bases between. Germline lookup yields CDR1 SGHAT and CDR2 FQNNGV.

The chain links TRBV9 to TRBJ2-5; 11 nucleotides line up with TRBD1. CDR1 SGDLS and CDR2 YYNGEE come from the germline V gene. The V gene end was trimmed by 2 bases and the J gene end by 8 bases; junction bases not matched to a gene: 8. The CDR3 loop spans 15 amino acids. The CDR3 bases are TGTGCCAGCAGCGTCGCCCCGGGACAGGGGGGAACCCAGTACTTC. It translates to CASSVAPGQGGTQYF.

The CDR3 protein is CASSYRGANEKLFF. CDR3 nucleotide sequence: TGCGCCAGCAGCTACAGGGGAGCTAATGAAAAACTGTTTTTT. The chain combines TRBV5-1 with TRBJ1-4; 7 bases agree with TRBD1. CDR1 SGHRS and CDR2 YFSETQ come from the germline V gene. The length of the CDR3 is 14 residues. J was trimmed by 3 bases and V by 3 bases; bases with no gene match: 2.

The CDR3 nucleotides read TGTGCCAGCAGCCAGGGGGCAGGAGGCGAGACCCAGTACTTC. As protein: CASSQGAGGETQYF. The chain has TRBV6-5 and TRBJ2-5; TRBD1 agrees at 8 bases. V shed 6 bases and J 5 bases; nucleotides not matched to a gene: 8. The CDR3 is made up of 14 amino acids. Germline V gene sequence: CDR1 MNHEY, CDR2 SVGAGI.